These 30 T cell receptor beta chains originate from one sample sequenced in a study of cytomegalovirus exposure and HLA in healthy donors. The PCR had 60 Vbeta and 13 Jbeta primers. TCRdb's copy holds only in-frame clones and misses some; the assay was immunoSEQ multiplex PCR. The sample records about 89,000 clones, about 85% being singletons. What was sequenced was PBMCs. Receptors originate from a man aged 40-50 years in good health and CMV-seropositive.

The J gene is TRBJ2-5, the V gene TRBV2; TRBD2 is a possible D gene (5 bases). The V end was cut by 8 bases, the J end by 14 bases, with 15 bases between. Germline V CDR1 and CDR2: SNHLY, FYNNEI. The CDR3 has 10 residues. The CDR3 spells CASLQDSFYF. CDR3 nucleotides: TGTGCCAGCCTCCAGGACTCTTTTTACTTC. The full variable domain, its missing parts supplied by reference TRBV2 and TRBJ2-5, is EPEVTQTPSHQVTQMGQEVILRCVPISNHLYFYWYRQILGQKVEFLVSFYNNEISEKSEIFDDQFSVERPDGSNFTLKIRSTKLEDSAMYFCASLQDSFYFGPGTRLLVL.

This clone was recorded once. This rearrangement joins TRBV6-5 to TRBJ1-2; D unresolved. From germline, CDR1 is MNHEY and CDR2 SVGAGI. The CDR3 consists of 14 residues. Trimming shortened V by 6 bases and J by 8 bases, and 19 bases separated the two germline ends. Written as DNA, the CDR3 is TGTGCCAGCAGCACGATCTACCCTGGCGGCGGCTACACCTTC. Protein sequence: CASSTIYPGGGYTF.

This chain links TRBV19 with TRBJ2-7, with 9 nucleotides matching TRBD1. Germline V gene data show CDR1 as LNHDA and CDR2 as SQIVND (reference sequence). V lost 3 bases to trimming and J lost 5 bases; unmatched junction nucleotides: 5. The CDR3 has 14 residues. As DNA, the CDR3 is TGTGCCAGTAGTATGGGGACAGGGTTCGACGAGCAGTACTTC. Its protein product is CASSMGTGFDEQYF.

The CDR3 region is CASSFSGTSTDTQYF. The CDR3 DNA follows: TGCGCCAGCAGCTTTAGCGGGACTAGCACAGATACGCAGTATTTT. The J gene is TRBJ2-3, the V gene TRBV5-1, with 8 bases identical to TRBD2. CDR3 length equals 15 residues. J was trimmed by 0 bases and V by 2 bases; bases with no gene match: 2. Germline assignment: CDR1 SGHRS and CDR2 YFSETQ.

This clone was seen a few times. The CDR3: CASNRDRVGEKLFF. DNA of the CDR3: TGTGCCAGCAACCGGGACAGGGTCGGAGAAAAACTGTTTTTT. This chain joins TRBV6-1 and TRBJ1-4, with 9 nucleotides matching TRBD1. The germline gives CDR1 MNHNS, CDR2 SASEGT. CDR3 length: 14 residues. V shed 7 bases and J 8 bases; nucleotides not matched to a gene: 8.

The chain uses TRBV5-1 and TRBJ2-3; TRBD2 is a possible D gene (6 bases). The ends were cut back, 4 bases at V and 0 bases at J, with 12 bases in the middle. CDR1 SGHRS and CDR2 YFSETQ come from the germline V gene. The CDR3 loop spans 15 amino acids. For the CDR3, the DNA is TGCGCCAGCAGCCTGGAGGGGCCTAGCACAGATACGCAGTATTTT. Encoded protein: CASSLEGPSTDTQYF.

The chain has TRBV5-1 and TRBJ2-3; 10 bases fit TRBD2. Germline trimming cut 5 bases from V and 6 bases from J; bases unmatched to any gene: 9. Germline CDR1 SGHRS, CDR2 YFSETQ. This CDR3 is built from 15 residues. CDR3: CASSYLAGEDDTQYF. The CDR3 coding sequence is TGCGCCAGCAGTTACCTAGCGGGAGAAGACGATACGCAGTATTTT.

This clone has a handful of counts. V and J are TRBV27 and TRBJ1-2; TRBD1 is a possible D gene (6 bases). The V and J ends lost 1 base and 8 bases respectively, with 11 bases between them. This CDR3 is 13 amino acids long. Germline CDR1 and CDR2: MNHEY and SMNVEV (reference sequence). The CDR3 DNA follows: TGTGCCAGCAGTTTATTTACAGGGAGCGGCTACACCTTC. This codes for CASSLFTGSGYTF.

This rearrangement joins TRBV7-3 to TRBJ2-1; D is perhaps TRBD2 (5 bases). Germline V lookup: CDR1 SGHTA, CDR2 FQGTGA. This CDR3 contains 12 residues. Trimming shortened V by 5 bases and J by 9 bases, and 11 bases separated the two germline ends. The CDR3 DNA is TGTGCCAGCAGCGACGGGGTTGGTGAGCAGTTCTTC. It yields the protein CASSDGVGEQFF.

The chain links TRBV5-1 to TRBJ1-2; 9 positions agree with TRBD1. Germline CDR1 and CDR2: SGHRS and YFSETQ. The CDR3 covers 15 residues. Unmatched junction bases numbered 11, after V lost 4 bases and J lost 7 bases. The chain's CDR3 is CASSTRDRELGGYTF. The CDR3 nucleotides read TGCGCCAGCAGCACAAGGGACAGGGAATTAGGTGGCTACACCTTC.

The chain couples TRBV10-1 to TRBJ2-5, with D possibly being TRBD2 (5 bases). V was shortened by 2 bases and J by 5 bases, with 9 bases between the two germline ends. The CDR3 contains 13 residues. Germline CDR1 reads WNHNN; CDR2 reads SYGVQD (reference sequence). The CDR3 sequence is CASSEKAVETQYF. CDR3 DNA sequence: TGCGCCAGCAGTGAGAAAGCGGTCGAGACCCAGTACTTC.

J is TRBJ2-2 and V is TRBV6-5, with TRBD2 matching 7 bases. The CDR3 sequence is 13 residues long. CDR1 is MNHEY and CDR2 is SVGAGI in the germline V gene. V trimming: 6 bases; J trimming: 5 bases; junction bases outside the gene matches: 3. The CDR3 protein is CASSTGGTGELFF. CDR3 DNA sequence: TGTGCCAGCAGCACGGGGGGAACCGGGGAGCTGTTTTTT.

CDR3 DNA: TGTGCCAGCAGTGGGACAGGGCATTACGAGCAGTACTTC. Translating it yields CASSGTGHYEQYF. The chain combines TRBV2 with TRBJ2-7, with 8 bases lining up with TRBD1. CDR3 size: 13 residues. The ends lost 4 bases at V and 4 bases at J; junction bases unmatched: 3. Looked up from germline, CDR1 is SNHLY and CDR2 is FYNNEI.

This clone was seen only once. The rearrangement joins TRBV2 to TRBJ1-5, with unresolved D. The CDR3 is 12 amino acids. CDR1 and CDR2 from the germline V gene are SNHLY and FYNNEI. The V and J ends lost 7 bases and 3 bases respectively, with 7 bases between them. The CDR3 DNA reads TGTGCCAGCAACACAGCCAATCAGCCCCAGCATTTT. Its translation is CASNTANQPQHF. Full variable domain (outside the CDR3, taken from reference TRBV2 and TRBJ1-5): EPEVTQTPSHQVTQMGQEVILRCVPISNHLYFYWYRQILGQKVEFLVSFYNNEISEKSEIFDDQFSVERPDGSNFTLKIRSTKLEDSAMYFCASNTANQPQHFGDGTRLSIL.

The chain combines TRBV28 with TRBJ2-7; no clear D gene. Germline lookup yields CDR1 MDHEN and CDR2 SYDVKM. This CDR3 has 12 residues. V shed 4 bases and J shed 8 bases, with 12 bases lying between them. The CDR3 coding sequence is TGTGCCAGCAGTTACCTATTCAAGAAGCAGTACTTC. This translates into CASSYLFKKQYF.

The chain links TRBV11-3 to TRBJ2-2; a weak D match, TRBD1 (6 bases). Germline loops: CDR1 SGHNT, CDR2 YENEEA. Trimming took off 6 bases at V and 6 bases at J, with 14 bases between the two ends. The CDR3 extends over 14 amino acids. The CDR3 loop reads CASSLYRAAGELFF. In DNA form, the CDR3 reads TGTGCCAGCAGTCTATACAGGGCGGCCGGGGAGCTGTTTTTT.

V and J are TRBV7-9 and TRBJ2-2; D gene ambiguous. Trimming removed 5 bases from V and 4 bases from J, with 11 bases in between. The length of the CDR3 is 14 residues. The germline gives CDR1 SEHNR, CDR2 FQNEAQ (reference sequence). CDR3 sequence: CASSPNSGTGELFF. The CDR3 DNA sequence: TGTGCCAGCAGCCCCAATAGTGGCACCGGGGAGCTGTTTTTT.

V usage is TRBV7-2 and J usage is TRBJ2-2, with 7 bases matching TRBD1. The V and J ends lost 6 bases and 0 bases, in that order; junction bases with no gene match: 7. Germline values: CDR1 SGHTA, CDR2 FQGNSA. The CDR3 consists of 16 residues. The CDR3 sequence is CASRYRGGPNTGELFF. The CDR3 bases are TGTGCCAGCAGATACCGAGGGGGCCCGAACACCGGGGAGCTGTTTTTT.

This chain connects TRBV10-3 to TRBJ2-7, with D perhaps TRBD2 (5 bases). CDR3 length: 12 residues. From germline, CDR1 is ENHRY and CDR2 SYGVKD. Deletions cut 9 bases from V and 2 bases from J, with 11 bases between. The CDR3 sequence: CAISTGTYEQYF. CDR3 nucleotide sequence: TGTGCCATTTCAACCGGGACCTACGAGCAGTACTTC.

The sample holds one count of this clone. V and J are TRBV27 and TRBJ2-7; 7 bases match TRBD1. The J segment lost 2 bases and the V segment lost 2 bases, leaving 3 bases of the junction unmatched. Per the germline V gene, CDR1 is MNHEY and CDR2 is SMNVEV (reference sequence). This CDR3 is built from 14 residues. CDR3 amino acids: CASSLRTGPYEQYF. CDR3 in DNA: TGTGCCAGCAGTTTAAGGACAGGCCCCTACGAGCAGTACTTC.

The sample holds a few counts of this clone. V usage is TRBV29-1 and J usage is TRBJ2-7, with TRBD1 as a possible D gene (5 bases). Trimming pared 4 bases from V and 3 bases from J, leaving 16 bases between. This CDR3 is 14 amino acids long. Germline loops: CDR1 SQVTM, CDR2 ANQGSEA. The CDR3 here is CSVAVWGSYYEQYF. For the CDR3, the DNA is TGCAGCGTTGCAGTATGGGGCTCATACTACGAGCAGTACTTC.

The chain joins TRBV7-9 to TRBJ2-7; TRBD2 aligns across 8 bases. Germline V lookup: CDR1 SEHNR, CDR2 FQNEAQ (reference sequence). V lost 4 bases to trimming and J lost 7 bases; unmatched junction nucleotides: 12. The CDR3 consists of 15 residues. The CDR3, as DNA: TGTGCCAGCAGCTGGCTATCGGGAGGGCCGTTGGAGCAGTACTTC. This encodes CASSWLSGGPLEQYF.

This rearrangement joins TRBV5-1 to TRBJ1-3; 7 bases fit TRBD1. Trimming removed 4 bases from V and 3 bases from J; junction bases left unmatched: 7. CDR3 length equals 15 residues. Germline V gene data show CDR1 as SGHRS and CDR2 as YFSETQ. The CDR3: CASSPVQGSGNTIYF. The CDR3 nucleotides read TGCGCCAGCAGCCCGGTACAGGGGAGTGGAAACACCATATATTTT.

The count of this clone is one. The CDR3 is CASSGQGASLSNQPQHF. For the CDR3, the DNA is TGTGCCAGCAGTGGCCAGGGGGCCTCCTTGAGCAATCAGCCCCAGCATTTT. The gene calls are TRBV6-1 and TRBJ1-5, with 8 positions matching TRBD1. Germline V gives CDR1 MNHNS, CDR2 SASEGT. CDR3 length equals 17 residues. The V and J ends lost 4 bases and 1 base, in that order; junction bases with no gene match: 9.

The chain employs TRBV6-1 and TRBJ2-7, with 7 nucleotides matching TRBD1. The ends lost 6 bases at V and 7 bases at J; junction bases unmatched: 6. Germline V gene lookup returns CDR1 MNHNS and CDR2 SASEGT. This CDR3 comprises 12 residues. The CDR3 DNA is TGTGCCAGCAGGCGACAGGGTTGGGAGCAGTACTTC. Translation: CASRRQGWEQYF.

V gene TRBV5-1 combines with J gene TRBJ2-4, with D possibly matching TRBD2 (6 bases). The V end lost 0 bases, the J end lost 4 bases, and 14 bases lay between the germline ends. CDR1 and CDR2 (germline): SGHRS, YFSETQ. CDR3 length: 16 residues. In DNA, the CDR3 is TGCGCCAGCAGCTTGGGGCTCCAACGGGGGAAAAACATTCAGTACTTC. Its protein product is CASSLGLQRGKNIQYF.

The chain has TRBV6-5 and TRBJ1-3; the D gene is possibly TRBD1 (6 bases). The germline CDR1 and CDR2 sequences are MNHEY and SVGAGI. The CDR3 has 15 amino acids. Trimming took off 5 bases at V and 2 bases at J, with 13 bases between the two ends. CDR3 bases: TGTGCCAGCAGTCTGACAGGACGCACTGGAAACACCATATATTTT. Its protein product is CASSLTGRTGNTIYF.

The gene calls are TRBV7-2 and TRBJ2-2; 8 bases fit TRBD1. With 1 base clipped from V and 6 bases from J, the junction kept 4 bases outside the gene matches. This CDR3 is 15 amino acids long. Looked up from germline, CDR1 is SGHTA and CDR2 is FQGNSA. The CDR3 sequence: CASSLETGVPGELFF. DNA of the CDR3: TGTGCCAGCAGCTTAGAGACAGGGGTACCCGGGGAGCTGTTTTTT.

This chain uses TRBV28 with TRBJ2-7; TRBD2 matches at 7 bases. In germline, CDR1 is MDHEN, CDR2 SYDVKM. V dropped 5 bases and J dropped 0; count of bases not matched to a gene: 7. This CDR3 spans 15 amino acids. The CDR3 DNA sequence: TGTGCCAGCAGTCGTTGGACTAGGAGCTCCTACGAGCAGTACTTC. It specifies CASSRWTRSSYEQYF. The full variable domain, its missing parts supplied by reference TRBV28 and TRBJ2-7, is DVKVTQSSRYLVKRTGEKVFLECVQDMDHENMFWYRQDPGLGLRLIYFSYDVKMKEKGDIPEGYSVSREKKERFSLILESASTNQTSMYLCASSRWTRSSYEQYFGPGTRLTVT.

This chain links TRBV5-6 with TRBJ2-7, with 7 bases that match TRBD1. The CDR3 runs to 13 residues. With V trimmed by 4 bases and J by 5 bases, 6 bases remained unmatched. Per the germline V gene, CDR1 is SGHDT and CDR2 is YYEEEE. Written as DNA, the CDR3 is TGTGCCAGCAGCGCGGACAGGTCCCACGAGCAGTACTTC. It is translated as CASSADRSHEQYF.